The 14 T cell receptor beta chains below come from one sample, sequenced in a study of T cells in Graves' hyperthyroidism and ophthalmopathy. Template material for amplifying TCR beta CDR3 regions consisted of RNA transcripts. HTBI primers drove first-round RT-PCR of the TCR CDR3. TCRdb fed the multiplex PCR reads into MiXCR, producing one record per CDR3 protein. The repertoire holds 350,000 or so distinct CDR3 sequences, with 15% to 20% as singletons. Sequencing used blood. These receptors all stem from a woman between 35 and 50 years old with Graves' ophthalmopathy.

This clonotype showed up many times. V and J are TRBV7-8 and TRBJ2-5; D might be TRBD1 (5 bases). The V and J ends lost 5 bases and 4 bases respectively, with 11 bases between them. The CDR3 contains 13 residues. Germline CDR1 is SGHVS and CDR2 is FQNEAQ. DNA of the CDR3: TGTGCCAGCAGCCCCTCAGGGATAGAGACCCAGTACTTC. Encoded protein: CASSPSGIETQYF. Drawing the rest from reference TRBV7-8 and TRBJ2-5, the complete variable domain is GAGVSQSPRYKVAKRGQDVALRCDPISGHVSLFWYQQALGQGPEFLTYFQNEAQLDKSGLPSDRFFAERPEGSVSTLKIQRTQQEDSAVYLCASSPSGIETQYFGPGTRLLVL.

This clonotype has at least ten counts. The V and J genes are TRBV7-9 and TRBJ2-5; 13 positions match TRBD2. Germline lookup yields CDR1 SEHNR and CDR2 FQNEAQ (reference sequence). V shed 5 bases, J shed 3 bases, and the junction held 0 bases outside the gene matches. The CDR3 is 14 residues long. The CDR3 region is CASSGTSGEETQYF. The CDR3 DNA is TGTGCCAGCAGCGGGACTAGCGGGGAAGAGACCCAGTACTTC.

This clonotype has a count of ten or more. The chain employs TRBV19 and TRBJ1-2; 7 nucleotides agree with TRBD1. Germline-derived CDR1 and CDR2 are LNHDA and SQIVND (reference sequence). V shed 5 bases and J 4 bases; nucleotides not matched to a gene: 10. The CDR3 runs 15 residues. This CDR3 is CASSRDGTAIYGYTF. As DNA, the CDR3 is TGTGCCAGTAGTCGGGACGGGACAGCCATCTATGGCTACACCTTC.

The table lists this clonotype with many counts. The gene calls are TRBV7-8 and TRBJ1-5, with 8 bases lining up with TRBD1. Germline V lookup: CDR1 SGHVS, CDR2 FQNEAQ. CDR3 size: 15 residues. V lost 1 base, J lost 7 bases, and 6 bases stayed unmatched. CDR3 loop: CASSLGTGKLQPQHF. For the CDR3, the DNA is TGTGCCAGCAGCTTAGGGACAGGGAAATTGCAGCCCCAGCATTTT.

The CDR3 DNA reads as TGTGCCAGCAGTTTACACGGGAGGGAAGAGACCCAGTACTTC. It translates to CASSLHGREETQYF. The V call is TRBV28, the J call TRBJ2-5; 8 bases agree with TRBD2. Germline V gives CDR1 MDHEN, CDR2 SYDVKM. V shed 2 bases and J 3 bases; nucleotides not matched to a gene: 2. The CDR3 is 14 residues long.

The table lists this clonotype with many counts. This rearrangement joins TRBV11-1 to TRBJ1-3, with D uncertain. The CDR3 sequence is 17 residues long. V gave up 0 bases and J gave up 0 bases, with 12 bases separating them. Germline-derived CDR1 and CDR2 are SGHAT and FQDESV (reference sequence). The CDR3 is CASSLALADHSGNTIYF. Here the CDR3 DNA reads TGTGCCAGCAGCTTAGCGTTGGCGGACCACTCTGGAAACACCATATATTTT.

This clonotype was found many times. In DNA, the CDR3 is TGTGCCAGCAGCCCTCCCCTTTCACCCCTAGCCAAAAACATTCAGTACTTC. Translated, it gives CASSPPLSPLAKNIQYF. The J gene is TRBJ2-4, the V gene TRBV6-2 or TRBV6-3; D call uncertain. With 6 bases removed from V and 0 bases from J, the gap between germline ends came to 18 bases. The CDR3 is 17 residues long. CDR1 MNHEY and CDR2 SVGEGT come from the germline V gene.

This clonotype has just a few counts. The rearrangement links TRBV6-2 or TRBV6-3 to TRBJ2-6; 12 nucleotides match TRBD1. This CDR3 region has 19 residues. J gave up 4 bases and V 3 bases, and 10 bases lay outside the gene matches. CDR1 MNHEY and CDR2 SVGEGT come from the germline V gene. This CDR3 reads CASSYGTGGYFLGANVLTF. The DNA for the CDR3 is TGTGCCAGCAGTTATGGGACAGGGGGCTACTTTCTGGGGGCCAACGTCCTGACTTTC.

This clonotype occurred many times. The rearrangement joins TRBV12-3 or TRBV12-4 to TRBJ1-1; D is undetermined. The CDR3 is 15 amino acids. Trimming pared 3 bases from V and 1 base from J, leaving 12 bases between. This CDR3 reads CASSLVPTQNTEAFF. In DNA form, the CDR3 reads TGTGCCAGCAGTTTGGTACCGACGCAGAACACTGAAGCTTTCTTT.

This clonotype was counted ten times or more. The genes are TRBV12-3 or TRBV12-4 and TRBJ2-7; D not resolved. Trimming left V 7 bases short and J 1 base short, with 11 bases between. The CDR3 runs to 13 residues. The CDR3 loop reads CASNPDGSYEQYF. The CDR3 coding sequence is TGTGCCAGCAATCCGGACGGTTCCTACGAGCAGTACTTC.

The sample holds many counts of this clonotype. V is TRBV12-3 or TRBV12-4 and J is TRBJ1-1; D is unclear. The CDR3 length is 14 residues. Trimming cost V 3 bases and J 1 base, with 9 bases left between them. For the CDR3, the DNA is TGTGCCAGCAGTTTCCGGGAGGGGAACACTGAAGCTTTCTTT. Its translation: CASSFREGNTEAFF.

This clonotype was observed at least ten times. The chain employs TRBV11-2 and TRBJ2-6; D gene uncertain. The CDR3 spans 16 residues. Deletions cut 3 bases from V and 0 bases from J, with 9 bases between. Germline V gene lookup returns CDR1 SGHAT and CDR2 FQNNGV. The CDR3, as DNA: TGTGCCAGCAGCTTCGGCAGGAACTCTGGGGCCAACGTCCTGACTTTC. Translated: CASSFGRNSGANVLTF.

This clonotype was recorded at least ten times. The junction and the germline gene differ at one end; a read error may be behind it. The genes are TRBV12-3 or TRBV12-4 and TRBJ1-2; tentative D call: TRBD1 (6 bases). The CDR3 length is 11 residues. The CDR3, as DNA: TGTGCCAGCAGCCTGGACAGCTTCTTCGCCTTC. It codes for CASSLDSFFAF.

Of note for this clonotype: A much larger clone differs by one base, so this may be a read error. The rearrangement uses TRBV6-2 or TRBV6-3 and TRBJ2-2; 9 bases agree with TRBD1. After removal of 4 bases from V and 6 bases from J, the junction contained 9 bases not matched to a gene. Germline assignment: CDR1 MNHEY and CDR2 SVGEGT. This CDR3 is built from 16 residues. The CDR3 bases are TGTGCCAGCAGTTTCGTCGGGACAGGGAAGGCCGGGGAGCTGTTTTTT. It yields the protein CASSFVGTGKAGELFF.